The 2 T cell receptor beta chains below all came from one sample that was sequenced in a study of cytomegalovirus exposure and HLA in healthy donors. The table came from immunoSEQ multiplex PCR; TCRdb's copy has only in-frame clones and leaves some out. The profile shows hundreds of thousands of clones, 80% to 85% of them singletons. Sample: PBMCs. Receptors originate from a woman in her 30s in good health and CMV-seropositive.

The rearrangement links TRBV19 to TRBJ2-3; 7 bases are a match to TRBD1. Unmatched junction bases numbered 5, after V lost 3 bases and J lost 5 bases. The CDR3 extends over 14 amino acids. CDR1 is LNHDA and CDR2 is SQIVND in the germline V gene (reference sequence). CDR3 sequence (DNA): TGTGCCAGTAGTATGGCAGGGGGAATAGATACGCAGTATTTT. Translated, it gives CASSMAGGIDTQYF.

This sequence joins TRBV27 and TRBJ1-1; 8 bases match TRBD1. Germline assignment: CDR1 MNHEY and CDR2 SMNVEV (reference sequence). CDR3 length: 15 residues. Trimming at V came to 5 bases and at J to 6 bases, leaving 11 bases not matched to a gene. This CDR3 reads CASSLRQGASPEAFF. CDR3 in DNA: TGTGCCAGCAGTCTCCGGCAGGGGGCGAGCCCTGAAGCTTTCTTT.